Following are 30 T cell receptor beta chains from one sample sequenced in a study of control samples from healthy donors and cancer patients. Sequencing used immunoSEQ multiplex PCR; TCRdb keeps in-frame clones, though not all of them. The repertoire consists of 170,000 or so clones, with around 93% occurring once and the leading ten covering 1.4% to 1.5%. The sequenced material came from blood. The receptors shown here come from a man between 18 and 35 years old in good health.

V usage is TRBV28 and J usage is TRBJ1-3; D is ambiguous. V was cut by 7 bases and J by 1 base, with 17 bases left in between. The CDR3 runs to 16 residues. The germline gives CDR1 MDHEN, CDR2 SYDVKM. CDR3 sequence reads: CASTTTKAGSGNTIYF. The CDR3 DNA is TGTGCCAGCACCACGACCAAAGCTGGGTCTGGAAACACCATATATTTT. The full variable domain, in which reference TRBV28 and TRBJ1-3 provide the parts outside the CDR3, is DVKVTQSSRYLVKRTGEKVFLECVQDMDHENMFWYRQDPGLGLRLIYFSYDVKMKEKGDIPEGYSVSREKKERFSLILESASTNQTSMYLCASTTTKAGSGNTIYFGEGSWLTVV.

This chain links TRBV9 with TRBJ2-1, with 7 bases that match TRBD1. The CDR3 totals 15 residues. Germline V CDR1 and CDR2: SGDLS, YYNGEE. Losses at the gene ends were 6 bases for V and 2 bases for J; bases not matched to a gene: 8. DNA for the CDR3: TGTGCCAGCACCCTTACCGGGACAGCCTACAATGAGCAGTTCTTC. This encodes CASTLTGTAYNEQFF.

The chain carries TRBV25-1 and TRBJ1-1, with D unclear. The germline CDR1 and CDR2 sequences are MGHDK and SYGVNS. This CDR3 has 13 residues. V lost 3 bases, J lost 1 base, and 6 bases lay in between. CDR3 nucleotide sequence: TGTGCCAGCAGTGAGATGGGGAACACTGAAGCTTTCTTT. The encoded protein is CASSEMGNTEAFF.

J is TRBJ1-2 and V is TRBV19, with a possible D match to TRBD1 (5 bases). CDR1 is LNHDA, CDR2 SQIVND, per germline (reference sequence). The CDR3 covers 14 residues. V dropped 6 bases and J dropped 2 bases, with 13 bases sitting between them. In DNA form, the CDR3 reads TGTGCCAGTAGCAAAGGAGACAGAAACTATGGCTACACCTTC. Translating it yields CASSKGDRNYGYTF.

This chain joins TRBV7-3 and TRBJ1-1, with a weak D call TRBD1 (6 bases). V lost 5 bases to trimming and J lost 0 bases, with 16 bases between them. The CDR3 sequence is 16 residues long. Germline CDR1 and CDR2: SGHTA and FQGTGA. CDR3 protein: CASSPNPDSMNTEAFF. Here the CDR3 DNA reads TGTGCCAGCAGCCCCAACCCGGACAGCATGAACACTGAAGCTTTCTTT.

This clone was observed a handful of times. The CDR3 bases are TGTGCCTGGAGTGTAAGGGAGTTGACTGAAGCTTTCTTT. This sequence encodes CAWSVRELTEAFF. This chain uses TRBV30 with TRBJ1-1; no firm D call. V was trimmed by 0 bases and J by 5 bases, leaving 10 bases between them. The CDR3 is 13 residues long. Germline CDR1 is GTSNPN and CDR2 is SVGIG (reference sequence).

The chain combines TRBV10-3 with TRBJ2-3; a weak D match, TRBD1 (6 bases). Germline CDR1 reads ENHRY; CDR2 reads SYGVKD. The CDR3 spans 13 residues. V shed 6 bases and J shed 5 bases, with 12 bases lying between them. The CDR3 region is CAIRSDSKDTQYF. The DNA for the CDR3 is TGTGCCATCAGATCGGACAGTAAAGATACGCAGTATTTT.

The CDR3 protein is CASSQDARRLSTNEKLFF. CDR3 sequence (DNA): TGTGCCAGCAGCCAAGATGCCAGGAGACTATCAACTAATGAAAAACTGTTTTTT. V usage is TRBV3-1 (or the pseudogene TRBV3-2) and J usage is TRBJ1-4; D unresolved. Trimming removed 0 bases from V and 0 bases from J, with 14 bases in between. The CDR3 length is 18 residues. The germline CDR1 and CDR2 sequences are LGHDT and YNNKEL (reference sequence).

This chain uses TRBV5-4 with TRBJ2-5, with 7 nucleotides matching TRBD2. Germline V gene lookup returns CDR1 SGHNT and CDR2 YYREEE (reference sequence). Trimming took 9 bases from V and 5 from J; bases not matched to a gene: 13. The CDR3 has 14 residues. The CDR3 DNA is TGTGCCACCCAAGCGGGGTTAGGGCCGGAGACCCAGTACTTC. As protein: CATQAGLGPETQYF.

The chain employs TRBV9 and TRBJ2-3; D may be TRBD2 (6 bases). The germline V gene encodes CDR1 SGDLS and CDR2 YYNGEE. The V and J ends lost 3 bases and 5 bases respectively, with 13 bases between them. The CDR3 runs 14 residues. The CDR3 is CASSDRRDLDTQYF. The DNA of the CDR3 is TGTGCCAGCAGCGACCGCCGGGACTTAGATACGCAGTATTTT.

The chain combines TRBV4-1 with TRBJ2-1; TRBD2 matches at 7 bases. V shed 5 bases, J shed 7 bases, and the junction held 8 bases outside the gene matches. The germline V gene has CDR1 MGHRA and CDR2 YSYEKL. The CDR3 totals 14 residues. The chain's CDR3 is CASSYTWGGNEQFF. The CDR3 bases are TGCGCCAGCAGCTACACATGGGGGGGGAATGAGCAGTTCTTC.

The chain uses TRBV5-1 and TRBJ1-4; 12 nucleotides agree with TRBD1. With 4 bases clipped from V and 8 bases from J, the junction kept 12 bases outside the gene matches. The length of the CDR3 is 17 residues. The germline V gene has CDR1 SGHRS and CDR2 YFSETQ. The CDR3: CASSEGTGGATREKLFF. CDR3 nucleotides: TGCGCCAGCAGCGAAGGGACAGGGGGCGCGACAAGGGAAAAACTGTTTTTT.

The chain has TRBV2 and TRBJ2-5, with D possibly TRBD2 on 8 matching bases. Trimming shortened V by 0 bases and J by 3 bases, and 14 bases separated the two germline ends. The CDR3 covers 16 residues. Germline V gives CDR1 SNHLY, CDR2 FYNNEI. CDR3 protein: CASSEAVAGTEETQYF. The CDR3 bases are TGTGCCAGCAGTGAAGCTGTAGCGGGGACAGAAGAGACCCAGTACTTC.

This chain joins TRBV7-8 and TRBJ2-2; D call uncertain. The CDR3 is made up of 12 amino acids. In germline, CDR1 is SGHVS, CDR2 FQNEAQ. Trimming left V 3 bases short and J 8 bases short, with 7 bases between. DNA of the CDR3: TGTGCCAGCAGCTTTTGGGCAGGGGAGCTGTTTTTT. Its protein is CASSFWAGELFF.

The chain employs TRBV5-8 and TRBJ2-7, with a tentative D call TRBD2 (6 bases). Germline assignment: CDR1 SGHTS and CDR2 YDEGEE. V lost 4 bases, J lost 2 bases, and 13 bases lay in between. The CDR3 is 14 amino acids. The CDR3 region is CASSGGLLAYEQYF. For the CDR3, the DNA is TGTGCCAGCAGCGGGGGACTCCTGGCCTACGAGCAGTACTTC.

This chain uses TRBV7-9 with TRBJ2-7, with 7 bases aligning to TRBD1. The V and J ends lost 3 bases and 6 bases, in that order; junction bases with no gene match: 8. The germline V gene has CDR1 SEHNR and CDR2 FQNEAQ (reference sequence). CDR3 length: 14 amino acids. CDR3: CASSFGTDLSEQYF. The DNA of the CDR3 is TGTGCCAGCAGCTTTGGGACAGATTTGAGCGAGCAGTACTTC.

The genes are TRBV6-6 and TRBJ1-6, with D uncertain. Germline V gives CDR1 MNHNY, CDR2 SVGAGI (reference sequence). V gave up 5 bases and J gave up 7 bases, with 24 bases separating them. The CDR3 spans 18 residues. CDR3 DNA: TGTGCCAGCAGTCCCCACTCACGTTTCTTTGAACGGAATTCACCCCTCCACTTT. Protein: CASSPHSRFFERNSPLHF.

The chain joins TRBV6-1 to TRBJ2-5; D is perhaps TRBD1 (6 bases). CDR1 and CDR2 (germline): MNHNS, SASEGT. The CDR3 covers 14 residues. The V end lost 3 bases, the J end lost 6 bases, and 14 bases lay between the germline ends. The CDR3 loop is CASSEKGESQTQYF. DNA for the CDR3: TGTGCCAGCAGTGAGAAGGGGGAGTCGCAGACCCAGTACTTC.

The CDR3 loop is CASSLDRAYEQYF. The CDR3 DNA is TGCGCCAGCAGCTTGGACAGGGCCTACGAGCAGTACTTC. The chain is built from TRBV5-1 and TRBJ2-7; D is perhaps TRBD1 (6 bases). Germline V CDR1 and CDR2: SGHRS, YFSETQ. This CDR3 is built from 13 residues. V gave up 0 bases and J gave up 2 bases, with 6 bases separating them.

The rearrangement joins TRBV19 to TRBJ1-1, with D maybe TRBD1 (5 bases). The CDR3 is 14 amino acids. Between the trimmed V and J ends, which lost 8 bases and 4 bases, there was a span of 17 bases. CDR1 is LNHDA and CDR2 is SQIVND in the germline V gene (reference sequence). The DNA for the CDR3 is TGTGCCAGTGGCGCCTCCCAGGGAACCACTGAAGCTTTCTTT. The encoded protein is CASGASQGTTEAFF.

J is TRBJ2-3 and V is TRBV9; 8 nucleotides line up with TRBD2. This CDR3 is built from 15 residues. V was pared by 1 base and J by 1 base, with 2 bases of the junction left unmatched. CDR1 and CDR2 (germline): SGDLS, YYNGEE. The CDR3 nucleotides are TGTGCCAGCAGCGTATATAGCGGGGGCACAGATACGCAGTATTTT. This encodes CASSVYSGGTDTQYF. Variable domain in full (rest from reference TRBV9 and TRBJ2-3): DSGVTQTPKHLITATGQRVTLRCSPRSGDLSVYWYQQSLDQGLQFLIQYYNGEERAKGNILERFSAQQFPDLHSELNLSSLELGDSALYFCASSVYSGGTDTQYFGPGTRLTVL.

The chain has TRBV7-9 and TRBJ1-5; D perhaps matches TRBD1 (5 bases). Germline CDR1 SEHNR, CDR2 FQNEAQ (reference sequence). The CDR3 is 14 residues long. The germline V and J ends were trimmed by 1 base and 7 bases, with 11 bases remaining between them. The CDR3 loop is CASSLVGEGQPQHF. The DNA of the CDR3 is TGTGCCAGCAGCTTAGTGGGGGAGGGGCAGCCCCAGCATTTT.

The CDR3 DNA reads as TGTGCCAGCAGCTTGGTCGTCGGGTCAGCTTTGGGGGAGCTGTTTTTT. Its protein is CASSLVVGSALGELFF. The gene calls are TRBV5-5 and TRBJ2-2; D gene ambiguous. Germline assignment: CDR1 SGHKS and CDR2 YYEKEE (reference sequence). The CDR3 runs 16 residues. Between the trimmed V and J ends, which lost 0 bases and 8 bases, there was a span of 17 bases.

The chain carries TRBV19 and TRBJ1-1, with a weak D call TRBD1 (5 bases). Germline V CDR1 and CDR2: LNHDA, SQIVND (reference sequence). The CDR3 contains 14 residues. Between the trimmed V and J ends, which lost 3 bases and 0 bases, there was a span of 8 bases. CDR3 loop: CASSIRDMNTEAFF. The CDR3 DNA is TGTGCCAGTAGTATCAGGGATATGAACACTGAAGCTTTCTTT.

This clone was counted only a few times. The chain has TRBV19 and TRBJ1-5; D is unclear. Germline assignment: CDR1 LNHDA and CDR2 SQIVND (reference sequence). Trimming cost V 5 bases and J 1 base, with 12 bases left between them. The length of the CDR3 is 15 residues. The DNA of the CDR3 is TGTGCCAGTAGTGTCGGATTTGGGAGCAATCAGCCCCAGCATTTT. Amino acids: CASSVGFGSNQPQHF.

This chain uses TRBV24-1 with TRBJ1-4, with a possible D match to TRBD1 (6 bases). The length of the CDR3 is 17 residues. Germline-derived CDR1 and CDR2 are KGHDR and SFDVKD. The V and J ends lost 3 bases and 3 bases respectively, with 16 bases between them. As DNA, the CDR3 is TGTGCCACCAGTGATCCGACAGGTGCGGGGTCTAATGAAAAACTGTTTTTT. Amino acid sequence: CATSDPTGAGSNEKLFF.

This chain connects TRBV5-5 to TRBJ1-1, with TRBD1 as a possible D gene (6 bases). Trimming removed 2 bases from V and 1 base from J, with 15 bases in between. CDR3 length equals 16 residues. Germline V CDR1 and CDR2: SGHKS, YYEKEE (reference sequence). The CDR3, as DNA: TGTGCCAGCAGCTTAGTTGCGGGGGCGGGGAACACTGAAGCTTTCTTT. Translated: CASSLVAGAGNTEAFF.

The sample holds a few counts of this clone. The V call is TRBV25-1, the J call TRBJ2-7; no clear D. V was shortened by 3 bases and J by 9 bases, with 9 bases between the two germline ends. The CDR3 is 11 amino acids. The V gene's germline CDR1 is MGHDK and CDR2 SYGVNS. The CDR3 bases are TGTGCCAGCAGTGAGAGCATCCGGCAGTACTTC. This sequence encodes CASSESIRQYF.

The chain uses TRBV5-1 and TRBJ2-7; no definite D call. CDR3 size: 14 residues. Trimming took 0 bases from V and 2 from J, leaving 9 bases between them. The germline V gene has CDR1 SGHRS and CDR2 YFSETQ. The CDR3 DNA reads TGCGCCAGCAGCTTGGATCCACCTACCTACGAGCAGTACTTC. Its translation: CASSLDPPTYEQYF. The full variable domain, its missing parts supplied by reference TRBV5-1 and TRBJ2-7, is KAGVTQTPRYLIKTRGQQVTLSCSPISGHRSVSWYQQTPGQGLQFLFEYFSETQRNKGNFPGRFSGRQFSNSRSEMNVSTLELGDSALYLCASSLDPPTYEQYFGPGTRLTVT.

This clone was detected once. The CDR3 loop is CATSERGQGRTDTQYF. The CDR3 DNA sequence: TGTGCCACCAGTGAACGGGGACAGGGCCGCACAGATACGCAGTATTTT. The chain recombines TRBV24-1 with TRBJ2-3; 9 bases map to TRBD1. From germline, CDR1 is KGHDR and CDR2 SFDVKD. The CDR3 is 16 residues long. Trimming cost V 4 bases and J 1 base; bases outside gene matches: 5.